This TCR beta chain was identified during a study of blood T cell repertoires in COVID-19. Study background: Samples taken during acute and convalescent COVID-19 were collected in the United States, Italy and Spain. T cells, B-cell-depleted T cells, or PBMCs provided the cDNA or gDNA that served as material.

From germline, CDR1 is MNHEY and CDR2 SVGEGT. CDR3 length: 16 amino acids. The V gene end was trimmed by 0 bases and the J gene end by 3 bases; junction bases not matched to a gene: 4. How the authors handled the data: Reference gene primer amplification gave nucleated cell count estimates. Method: immunoSEQ multiplex PCR; TCRdb's copy keeps in-frame clones and lacks some. D and trimming were read from the DNA, whereas the V and J calls and clone size are those reported in that table. The sample has about 190,000 clones; around 80% are singletons. This rearrangement joins TRBV6-2 or TRBV6-3 to TRBJ2-7, with TRBD2 identical over 11 bases. The source of this sequence is a man aged 30 to 45 with active or convalescent COVID-19. The sequenced sample consisted of peripheral blood. In DNA form, the CDR3 reads TGTGCCAGCAGTTACTCGGCTAGCGGGAGGAGCTACGAGCAGTACTTC. This encodes CASSYSASGRSYEQYF.